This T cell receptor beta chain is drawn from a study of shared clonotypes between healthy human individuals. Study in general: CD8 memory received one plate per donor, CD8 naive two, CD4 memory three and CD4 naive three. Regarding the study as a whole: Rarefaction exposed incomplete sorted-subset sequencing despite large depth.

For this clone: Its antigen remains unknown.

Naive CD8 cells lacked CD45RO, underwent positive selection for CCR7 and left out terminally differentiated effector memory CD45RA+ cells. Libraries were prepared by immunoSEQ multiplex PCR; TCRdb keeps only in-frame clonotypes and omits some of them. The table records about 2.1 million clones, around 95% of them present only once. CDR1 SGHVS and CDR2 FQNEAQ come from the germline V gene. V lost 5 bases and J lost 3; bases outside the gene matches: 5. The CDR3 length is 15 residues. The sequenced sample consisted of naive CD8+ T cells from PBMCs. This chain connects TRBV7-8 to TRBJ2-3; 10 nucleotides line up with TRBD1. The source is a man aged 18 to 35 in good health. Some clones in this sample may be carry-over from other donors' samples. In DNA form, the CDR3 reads TGTGCCAGCAGCACCCGACAGGGGGCGACAGATACGCAGTATTTT. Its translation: CASSTRQGATDTQYF.